One sample yielded the 14 T cell receptor beta chains listed below, sequenced in a study of neoadjuvant anti-PD-1 for oral cavity cancer. Produced via immunoSEQ multiplex PCR; TCRdb's table is partial and in-frame only. The sample consists of 60,000 to 80,000 clones, 65% to 80% of them appearing once. The material was PBMCs, obtained before nivolumab (anti-PD-1) treatment. These receptors originate from a person between 40 and 85 years old with oral cavity squamous cell carcinoma.

This clone was seen only once. The chain uses TRBV6-5 and TRBJ1-2, with a possible D match to TRBD1 (6 bases). Germline CDR1 reads MNHEY; CDR2 reads SVGAGI. The ends were cut back, 7 bases at V and 7 bases at J, with 19 bases in the middle. CDR3 length: 14 residues. CDR3 loop: CASTKDGGRGGYTF. The CDR3 nucleotides read TGTGCCAGCACTAAGGATGGGGGGCGTGGTGGCTACACCTTC.

This clone has just a few counts. The chain has TRBV29-1 and TRBJ1-4, with D unresolved. V dropped 4 bases and J dropped 5 bases, with 14 bases sitting between them. Looked up from germline, CDR1 is SQVTM and CDR2 is ANQGSEA. This CDR3 has 14 amino acids. CDR3 DNA sequence: TGCAGCGTTGGTCGGGGTTCGGGGAATGAAAAACTGTTTTTT. It yields the protein CSVGRGSGNEKLFF.

Only one count was recorded for this clone. The chain links TRBV27 to TRBJ1-2; D remains unclear. Trimming left V 5 bases short and J 4 bases short, with 8 bases between. In germline, CDR1 is MNHEY, CDR2 SMNVEV (reference sequence). The CDR3 has 12 residues. The CDR3 protein is CASSPWGYGYTF. The CDR3 bases are TGTGCCAGCAGTCCTTGGGGCTATGGCTACACCTTC.

The J gene is TRBJ1-5, the V gene TRBV7-2; D is undetermined. V lost 1 base and J 3 bases, leaving 10 bases between the germline ends. The CDR3 loop spans 15 amino acids. The germline gives CDR1 SGHTA, CDR2 FQGNSA. The CDR3 loop is CASSLGSRVNQPQHF. The CDR3 coding sequence is TGTGCCAGCAGCTTAGGGTCGCGAGTCAATCAGCCCCAGCATTTT. The variable domain in full, completed from reference TRBV7-2 and TRBJ1-5, reads GAGVSQSPSNKVTEKGKDVELRCDPISGHTALYWYRQSLGQGLEFLIYFQGNSAPDKSGLPSDRFSAERTGGSVSTLTIQRTQQEDSAVYLCASSLGSRVNQPQHFGDGTRLSIL.

This rearrangement joins TRBV2 to TRBJ2-7; TRBD2 aligns across 7 bases. Per germline, CDR1 SNHLY and CDR2 FYNNEI. The junction had 5 bases not matched to a gene; V was cut back by 4 bases and J by 2 bases. The CDR3 loop spans 14 amino acids. CDR3 residues: CASSGQRGTYEQYF. The CDR3 DNA sequence: TGTGCCAGCAGTGGCCAGCGGGGAACCTACGAGCAGTACTTC.

J is TRBJ1-4 and V is TRBV5-1; D is possibly TRBD1 (6 bases). V was pared by 2 bases and J by 0 bases, with 17 bases between. CDR3 length: 18 amino acids. CDR1 and CDR2 from the germline V gene are SGHRS and YFSETQ. The CDR3 loop is CASSFRPGAGTTNEKLFF. The CDR3 nucleotides read TGCGCCAGCAGCTTTCGCCCGGGGGCAGGGACAACTAATGAAAAACTGTTTTTT.

V gene TRBV10-1 combines with J gene TRBJ1-2, with a weak D call TRBD1 (5 bases). Trimming removed 8 bases from V and 5 bases from J, with 12 bases in between. CDR3 size: 12 residues. Germline V gene lookup returns CDR1 WNHNN and CDR2 SYGVQD (reference sequence). The CDR3 coding sequence is TGCGCCAGCCCGGCGGGGGATTATGGCTACACCTTC. Protein sequence: CASPAGDYGYTF.

V gene TRBV30 combines with J gene TRBJ1-5, with 7 positions matching TRBD1. Germline V gives CDR1 GTSNPN, CDR2 SVGIG (reference sequence). V lost 3 bases, J lost 3 bases, and 5 bases stayed unmatched. The CDR3 loop spans 14 amino acids. CDR3 region: CAWSTGALNQPQHF. The CDR3 region has the DNA TGTGCCTGGAGCACAGGGGCCCTCAATCAGCCCCAGCATTTT.

The V gene is TRBV25-1, the J gene TRBJ1-3; the match to TRBD1 covers 7 bases. Germline CDR1 and CDR2: MGHDK and SYGVNS. J lost 0 bases, V lost 5 bases, and 4 bases had no gene match. The CDR3 runs to 15 residues. The chain's CDR3 is CASSLQGSSGNTIYF. CDR3 DNA sequence: TGTGCCAGCAGTTTACAGGGGAGCTCTGGAAACACCATATATTTT.

J is TRBJ1-2 and V is TRBV5-6, with D possibly TRBD1 on 5 matching bases. CDR1 and CDR2 from the germline V gene are SGHDT and YYEEEE. The CDR3 covers 12 residues. Trimming removed 5 bases from V and 4 bases from J, with 9 bases in between. CDR3 DNA sequence: TGTGCCAGCAGTTTCCAGGGCTATGGCTACACCTTC. Amino acid sequence: CASSFQGYGYTF.

The chain combines TRBV11-2 with TRBJ1-6; D call uncertain. Looked up from germline, CDR1 is SGHAT and CDR2 is FQNNGV. The V end lost 5 bases, the J end lost 5 bases, and 19 bases lay between the germline ends. The CDR3 totals 17 residues. The CDR3 DNA sequence: TGTGCCAGCAGCCCTACCCCGGGAAGGTCTAATAATTCACCCCTCCACTTT. Its protein product is CASSPTPGRSNNSPLHF.

The rearrangement joins TRBV7-8 to TRBJ2-5; 14 bases line up with TRBD2. Germline assignment: CDR1 SGHVS and CDR2 FQNEAQ. The length of the CDR3 is 16 residues. Trimming removed 5 bases from V and 7 bases from J; junction bases left unmatched: 9. The CDR3 loop reads CASSVTTSGGAGTQYF. CDR3 in DNA: TGTGCCAGCAGCGTTACGACTAGCGGGGGGGCGGGGACCCAGTACTTC.

This rearrangement joins TRBV2 to TRBJ1-1; D not resolved. Germline CDR1 reads SNHLY; CDR2 reads FYNNEI. The CDR3 is 11 amino acids. Trimming pared 4 bases from V and 10 bases from J, leaving 10 bases between. The CDR3 loop reads CASSGGQSAFF. The CDR3 coding sequence is TGTGCCAGCAGTGGAGGGCAGTCAGCTTTCTTT.

This clone was seen more than once but under ten times. V gene TRBV6-6 combines with J gene TRBJ1-6, with TRBD1 identical over 7 bases. Germline assignment: CDR1 MNHNY and CDR2 SVGAGI (reference sequence). The CDR3 extends over 14 amino acids. V shed 6 bases, J shed 7 bases, and the junction held 6 bases outside the gene matches. The CDR3 bases are TGTGCCAGCAGCGACAGGGCGGAAAATTCACCCCTCCACTTT. Its translation: CASSDRAENSPLHF.